This TCR beta chain derives from a study of cytomegalovirus exposure and HLA in healthy donors. Primers: 60 Vbeta forward and 13 Jbeta reverse. Sequencing was performed with immunoSEQ multiplex PCR; in TCRdb, only in-frame clones are kept and a portion is missing. This sample has fewer than 200,000 clones, with around 72% found just once. Germline-derived CDR1 and CDR2 are SGHRS and YFSETQ. The CDR3 covers 22 residues. The trim removed 6 bases at V and 2 bases at J, leaving 25 bases unmatched. This receptor was taken from a man younger than 30 in good health and CMV-seronegative. This chain connects TRBV5-1 to TRBJ2-5, with 13 bases matching TRBD2. Sequencing was done on a sample of PBMCs. The CDR3 DNA sequence: TGCGCCAGCACCCCCACCCCGGGGAGGGCTTTGGGACTAGCGGGATTGCAAGAGACCCAGTACTTC. This sequence encodes CASTPTPGRALGLAGLQETQYF.